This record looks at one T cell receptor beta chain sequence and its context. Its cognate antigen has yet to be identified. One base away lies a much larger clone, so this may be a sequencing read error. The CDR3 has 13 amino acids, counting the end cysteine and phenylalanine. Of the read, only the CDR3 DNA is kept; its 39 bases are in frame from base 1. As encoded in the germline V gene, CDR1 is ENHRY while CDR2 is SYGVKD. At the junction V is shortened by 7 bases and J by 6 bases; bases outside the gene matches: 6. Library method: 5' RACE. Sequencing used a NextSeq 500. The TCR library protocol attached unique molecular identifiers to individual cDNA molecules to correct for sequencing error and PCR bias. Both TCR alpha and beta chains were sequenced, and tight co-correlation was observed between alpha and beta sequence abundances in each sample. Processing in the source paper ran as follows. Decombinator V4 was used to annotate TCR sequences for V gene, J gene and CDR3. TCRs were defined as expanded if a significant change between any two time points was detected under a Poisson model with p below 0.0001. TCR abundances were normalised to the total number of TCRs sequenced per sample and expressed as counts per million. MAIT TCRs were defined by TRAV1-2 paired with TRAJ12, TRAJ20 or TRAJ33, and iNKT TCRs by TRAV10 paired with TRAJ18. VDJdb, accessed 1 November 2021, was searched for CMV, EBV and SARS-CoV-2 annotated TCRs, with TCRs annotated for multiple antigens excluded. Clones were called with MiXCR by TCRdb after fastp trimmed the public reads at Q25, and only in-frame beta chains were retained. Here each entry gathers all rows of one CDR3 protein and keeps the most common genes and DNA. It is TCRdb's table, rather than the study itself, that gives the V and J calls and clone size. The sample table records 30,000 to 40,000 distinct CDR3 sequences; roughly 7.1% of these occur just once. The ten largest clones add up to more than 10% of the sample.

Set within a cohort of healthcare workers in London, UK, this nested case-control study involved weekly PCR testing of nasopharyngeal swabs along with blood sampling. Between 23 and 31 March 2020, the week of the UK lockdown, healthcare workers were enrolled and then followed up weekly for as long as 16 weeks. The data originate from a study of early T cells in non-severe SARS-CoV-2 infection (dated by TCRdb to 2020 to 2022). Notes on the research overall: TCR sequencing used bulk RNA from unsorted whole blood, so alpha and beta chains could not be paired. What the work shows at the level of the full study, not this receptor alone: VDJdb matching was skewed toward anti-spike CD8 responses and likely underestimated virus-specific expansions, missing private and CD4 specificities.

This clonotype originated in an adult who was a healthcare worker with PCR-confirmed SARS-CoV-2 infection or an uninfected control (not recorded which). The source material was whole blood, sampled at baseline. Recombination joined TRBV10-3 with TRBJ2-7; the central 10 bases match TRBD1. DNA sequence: TGTGCCATCACCCGGGACAGGGGCTGCGAGCAGTACTTC. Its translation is CAITRDRGCEQYF.